This T cell receptor (beta chain) was captured by sequencing in a study of shared clonotypes between healthy human individuals. General study findings and limits: Having only a few donors restricted how much genetic and exposure-history diversity was captured.

As concerns this clone: What it recognizes is unknown.

Germline CDR1 is SGHVS and CDR2 is FQNEAQ. This CDR3 spans 15 amino acids. V shed 1 base and J shed 3 bases, with 13 bases lying between them. Here immunoSEQ multiplex PCR was the method, and the copy in TCRdb shows in-frame clones only, minus some. The data show approximately 1.1 million clones, around 78% seen once. The receptor's source is a man aged 18 to 29 in good health. Some clones in this sample may be carry-over from other donors' samples. Sequencing was carried out using memory CD4+ T cells from PBMCs. Subset given: CD45RA-negative fraction. The chain links TRBV7-8 to TRBJ2-7; TRBD1 is a possible D gene (6 bases). The CDR3 DNA reads TGTGCCAGCAGCTTAGACGCCAGGGGTAACTACGAGCAGTACTTC. This translates into CASSLDARGNYEQYF.